These 32 T cell receptor beta chains came from one sample sequenced in a study of high-grade serous ovarian cancer treatment subgroups. Measured with immunoSEQ multiplex PCR; TCRdb has only the in-frame clones, and not every one. The repertoire holds several thousand clones, with over 55% as singletons. Tumor tissue was taken before any definitive surgery or chemotherapy was given. What was sequenced was tumor tissue. These receptors were collected from a human donor with high-grade serous ovarian cancer.

V and J are TRBV6-1 and TRBJ1-6; maybe TRBD1 (6 bases). V was trimmed by 11 bases and J by 0 bases, leaving 11 bases between them. The length of the CDR3 is 14 residues. Germline CDR1 is MNHNS and CDR2 is SASEGT. CDR3 amino acids: CAGGGRSYNSPLHF. CDR3 in DNA: TGTGCCGGAGGGGGGCGCTCCTATAATTCACCCCTCCACTTT.

V is TRBV9 and J is TRBJ2-6, with D possibly called TRBD1 or TRBD2 (5 bases each). This CDR3 spans 15 amino acids. CDR1 and CDR2 (germline): SGDLS, YYNGEE. V lost 5 bases to trimming and J lost 4 bases, with 13 bases between them. DNA of the CDR3: TGTGCCAGCAGTGCCGGGACGCTCGGGGCCAACGTCCTGACTTTC. Translated: CASSAGTLGANVLTF. Complete variable domain (other parts from reference TRBV9 and TRBJ2-6): DSGVTQTPKHLITATGQRVTLRCSPRSGDLSVYWYQQSLDQGLQFLIQYYNGEERAKGNILERFSAQQFPDLHSELNLSSLELGDSALYFCASSAGTLGANVLTFGAGSRLTVL.

The chain joins TRBV7-9 to TRBJ2-5, with D perhaps TRBD1 or TRBD2 (5 bases each). The DNA end lines up better with TRBJ2-7; the J call may be wrong. From germline, CDR1 is SEHNR and CDR2 FQNEAQ (reference sequence). CDR3 length equals 15 residues. The CDR3 loop reads CASSGGWQRRGEQYF. The CDR3 DNA follows: TGTGCCAGCAGCGGCGGGTGGCAGAGAAGGGGCGAGCAGTACTTC.

Here the CDR3 reads CASSESNYGYTF. CDR3 DNA: TGTGCCAGCAGTGAGTCTAACTATGGCTACACCTTC. The rearrangement joins TRBV2 to TRBJ1-2; no clear D. The CDR3 totals 12 residues. Germline V CDR1 and CDR2: SNHLY, FYNNEI. V was cut by 3 bases and J by 0 bases, with 2 bases left in between.

The rearrangement uses TRBV7-2 and TRBJ2-1; the D gene is possibly TRBD2 (6 bases). Trimming stripped 5 bases from V and 8 bases from J, with 22 bases between. From germline, CDR1 is SGHTA and CDR2 FQGNSA. This CDR3 region has 16 residues. CDR3 sequence (DNA): TGTGCCAGCAGCCCCCCGGGACTCATCACCGGGCATGAGCAGTTCTTC. Protein: CASSPPGLITGHEQFF.

This clone is judged large. This chain uses TRBV7-3 with TRBJ1-6; 8 bases line up with TRBD1. The CDR3 is 15 residues long. Trimming removed 3 bases from V and 10 bases from J; junction bases left unmatched: 8. In germline, CDR1 is SGHTA, CDR2 FQGTGA. The CDR3 DNA sequence: TGTGCCAGCAGCTTGACAGGGGCAAAAGGCTCACCCCTCCACTTT. Amino acids: CASSLTGAKGSPLHF.

The chain carries TRBV5-6 and TRBJ1-2; unclear D gene. This CDR3 comprises 14 residues. V was trimmed by 0 bases and J by 4 bases, leaving 10 bases between them. In germline, CDR1 is SGHDT, CDR2 YYEEEE. As DNA, the CDR3 is TGTGCCAGCAGCTTGGGTCCAGGTGGCTATGGCTACACCTTC. It codes for CASSLGPGGYGYTF.

This chain connects TRBV18 to TRBJ1-1, with no clear D. This CDR3 comprises 14 residues. CDR1 and CDR2 (germline): KGHSH, LQKENI. Trimming shortened V by 4 bases and J by 3 bases, and 12 bases separated the two germline ends. CDR3 DNA: TGTGCCAGCTCACAGACGGGGTTGGACACTGAAGCTTTCTTT. The encoded protein is CASSQTGLDTEAFF.

This clone qualifies as large. The genes are TRBV2 and TRBJ1-5; TRBD1 agrees at 9 bases. The CDR3 loop spans 15 amino acids. Germline-derived CDR1 and CDR2 are SNHLY and FYNNEI. The V and J ends lost 5 bases and 2 bases, in that order; junction bases with no gene match: 4. CDR3 protein: CASSRDREGNQPQHF. CDR3 coding DNA: TGTGCCAGCAGTCGGGACAGGGAGGGCAATCAGCCCCAGCATTTT.

J is TRBJ2-2 and V is TRBV7-2; unclear D gene. V shed 7 bases and J shed 7 bases, with 16 bases lying between them. CDR3 size: 14 residues. CDR1 is SGHTA, CDR2 FQGNSA, per germline. CDR3 region: CASTQKMSGGELFF. In DNA, the CDR3 is TGTGCCAGCACCCAAAAAATGTCCGGCGGGGAGCTGTTTTTT.

The J gene is TRBJ1-2, the V gene TRBV6-4; the match to TRBD1 covers 8 bases. The CDR3 covers 14 residues. Germline CDR1 MRHNA, CDR2 SNTAGT. V dropped 3 bases and J dropped 7; count of bases not matched to a gene: 7. The CDR3 nucleotides read TGTGCCAGCAGTGAGTCGATTCAGGGGGCTGGCTACACCTTC. As protein: CASSESIQGAGYTF.

This clone has just a few counts. The rearrangement joins TRBV4-2 to TRBJ2-3; 12 bases align to TRBD2. The CDR3 is made up of 18 amino acids. Losses at the gene ends were 3 bases for V and 0 bases for J; bases not matched to a gene: 7. From germline, CDR1 is LGHNA and CDR2 YNFKEQ. CDR3 in amino acids: CASSQSSGGAISTDTQYF. CDR3 nucleotide sequence: TGTGCCAGCAGCCAGTCTAGCGGGGGGGCCATTAGCACAGATACGCAGTATTTT.

There are a few counts of this clone. The rearrangement joins TRBV9 to TRBJ1-1; tentative D call: TRBD1 (5 bases). The CDR3 is 14 residues long. V was pared by 4 bases and J by 0 bases, with 10 bases between. In germline, CDR1 is SGDLS, CDR2 YYNGEE. The CDR3 loop reads CASSTQTVNTEAFF. DNA for the CDR3: TGTGCCAGCAGCACTCAGACAGTGAACACTGAAGCTTTCTTT.

The table lists this clone with a count of one. The chain employs TRBV11-1 and TRBJ2-3, with TRBD1 matching over 7 bases. The ends lost 1 base at V and 2 bases at J; junction bases unmatched: 3. This CDR3 is built from 15 residues. The germline V gene encodes CDR1 SGHAT and CDR2 FQDESV (reference sequence). For the CDR3, the DNA is TGTGCCAGCAGCTTAGGGGGACAGATCACAGATACGCAGTATTTT. It yields the protein CASSLGGQITDTQYF.

The count of this clone is one. The chain has TRBV6-5 and TRBJ2-2; 9 nucleotides align to TRBD1. CDR1 and CDR2 from the germline V gene are MNHEY and SVGAGI. The CDR3 runs 16 residues. The V and J ends lost 2 bases and 4 bases, in that order; junction bases with no gene match: 5. CDR3 in DNA: TGTGCCAGCAGTTACGGGGACAGGGTAGTCACCGGGGAGCTGTTTTTT. This encodes CASSYGDRVVTGELFF.

This clone is labeled as medium-sized. The chain joins TRBV7-6 to TRBJ2-3, with 9 bases matching TRBD2. The length of the CDR3 is 15 residues. The junction had 10 bases not matched to a gene; V was cut back by 6 bases and J by 6 bases. Germline CDR1 SGHVS, CDR2 FNYEAQ. CDR3 in DNA: TGTGCCAGCAGTCTGACTAGCGGAGCAGGCGATACGCAGTATTTT. It encodes CASSLTSGAGDTQYF.

The V call is TRBV5-4, the J call TRBJ2-7, with D maybe TRBD1 (5 bases). This CDR3 comprises 13 residues. Trimming took off 8 bases at V and 2 bases at J, with 14 bases between the two ends. The germline gives CDR1 SGHNT, CDR2 YYREEE (reference sequence). The CDR3 nucleotides read TGTGCCAGTCAGGGTCAAGGGGCCTACGAGCAGTACTTC. Translating gives CASQGQGAYEQYF.

The gene calls are TRBV5-1 and TRBJ2-4, with D maybe TRBD2 (6 bases). Germline V gives CDR1 SGHRS, CDR2 YFSETQ. Deletions cut 2 bases from V and 2 bases from J, with 8 bases between. This CDR3 is built from 14 residues. DNA for the CDR3: TGCGCCAGCAGCTTCGGGGGAACCAAAAACATTCAGTACTTC. Encoded protein: CASSFGGTKNIQYF.

This CDR3 is CASSPLVSGGEKETQYF. CDR3 coding DNA: TGTGCCAGCTCACCATTGGTCTCCGGGGGTGAGAAAGAGACCCAGTACTTC. V and J are TRBV18 and TRBJ2-5; TRBD2 is a possible D gene (6 bases). The CDR3 is 17 residues long. Germline lookup yields CDR1 KGHSH and CDR2 LQKENI. V lost 2 bases and J 3 bases, leaving 19 bases between the germline ends.

The chain recombines TRBV11-3 with TRBJ2-1, with D possibly matching TRBD1 (5 bases). V lost 2 bases to trimming and J lost 5 bases, with 10 bases between them. This CDR3 region has 14 residues. Germline CDR1 is SGHNT and CDR2 is YENEEA. CDR3 amino acids: CASSLRQRDNEQFF. Here the CDR3 DNA reads TGTGCCAGCAGCTTAAGACAGAGAGACAATGAGCAGTTCTTC.

This chain joins TRBV29-1 and TRBJ1-1; D is unresolved. V gave up 6 bases and J gave up 1 base, with 3 bases separating them. The germline gives CDR1 SQVTM, CDR2 ANQGSEA. The CDR3 runs to 10 residues. The CDR3 loop reads CSVGNTEAFF. CDR3 nucleotide sequence: TGCAGCGTAGGGAACACTGAAGCTTTCTTT.

The rearrangement uses TRBV4-1 and TRBJ1-1; no clear D. Germline V gene lookup returns CDR1 MGHRA and CDR2 YSYEKL. The CDR3 sequence is 16 residues long. V lost 4 bases, J lost 0 bases, and 15 bases lay in between. The CDR3 DNA sequence: TGCGCCAGCAGCCCGCGCCCAACGGGGTTGAACACTGAAGCTTTCTTT. This sequence encodes CASSPRPTGLNTEAFF.

This chain connects TRBV27 to TRBJ2-7; D remains unclear. Deletions cut 5 bases from V and 2 bases from J, with 13 bases between. The germline CDR1 and CDR2 sequences are MNHEY and SMNVEV (reference sequence). The CDR3 consists of 14 residues. The chain's CDR3 is CASSHTTMTYEQYF. For the CDR3, the DNA is TGTGCCAGCAGTCACACGACAATGACCTACGAGCAGTACTTC.

CDR3 sequence reads: CASSVGASYGYTF. CDR3 coding DNA: TGTGCCAGCAGCGTGGGGGCGAGCTATGGCTACACCTTC. This chain uses TRBV9 with TRBJ1-2; the D gene is possibly TRBD1 (6 bases). The CDR3 consists of 13 residues. The V gene lost 2 bases and the J gene lost 4 bases, with 9 bases spanning the gap. CDR1 and CDR2 from the germline V gene are SGDLS and YYNGEE.

J is TRBJ2-2 and V is TRBV7-3, with unresolved D. The V end was cut by 2 bases, the J end by 2 bases, with 6 bases between. Germline CDR1 and CDR2: SGHTA and FQGTGA. The CDR3 has 14 residues. In DNA, the CDR3 is TGTGCCAGCAGCTTATACGCCAACACCGGGGAGCTGTTTTTT. It specifies CASSLYANTGELFF.

This clone has a handful of counts. V and J are TRBV7-2 and TRBJ1-2; no clear D gene. With 5 bases removed from V and 4 bases from J, the gap between germline ends came to 20 bases. Germline CDR1 reads SGHTA; CDR2 reads FQGNSA. CDR3 length equals 16 residues. The CDR3 nucleotides are TGTGCCAGCAGCCCTGTAGGTGGAGGGCAGAGCTATGGCTACACCTTC. Translating it yields CASSPVGGGQSYGYTF.

The rearrangement uses TRBV12-5 and TRBJ1-1; perhaps TRBD1 as D (6 bases). The germline V gene has CDR1 LGHNT and CDR2 FRNRAP. The CDR3 sequence is 13 residues long. V shed 6 bases and J shed 4 bases, with 12 bases lying between them. The CDR3 sequence is CASGRYRVTEAFF. In DNA form, the CDR3 reads TGTGCTAGTGGCCGCTACAGGGTCACTGAAGCTTTCTTT.

This clone has more than one count but fewer than ten. This chain connects TRBV6-6 to TRBJ1-1, with TRBD1 as a possible D gene (5 bases). The CDR3 loop spans 11 amino acids. Germline CDR1 is MNHNY and CDR2 is SVGAGI (reference sequence). Between the trimmed V and J ends, which lost 6 bases and 7 bases, there was a span of 9 bases. CDR3 sequence reads: CASRHQGEAFF. In DNA, the CDR3 is TGTGCCAGCAGACACCAGGGTGAAGCTTTCTTT.

V gene TRBV9 combines with J gene TRBJ2-7; 7 bases agree with TRBD1. CDR3 length equals 15 residues. The V and J ends lost 0 bases and 6 bases, in that order; junction bases with no gene match: 9. The germline CDR1 and CDR2 sequences are SGDLS and YYNGEE. The CDR3 is CASSVEGDRLSEQYF. DNA of the CDR3: TGTGCCAGCAGCGTAGAGGGGGACAGATTGAGCGAGCAGTACTTC.

The CDR3 DNA reads as TGTGCCAGCACTAGACAGGGGGTAGGGTATGGCTACACCTTC. Protein sequence: CASTRQGVGYGYTF. The chain employs TRBV6-1 and TRBJ1-2; the match to TRBD1 covers 9 bases. The CDR3 consists of 14 residues. The germline V gene has CDR1 MNHNS and CDR2 SASEGT. V was clipped by 7 bases and J by 5 bases; unmatched bases: 8.

V and J are TRBV10-1 and TRBJ2-2; D is ambiguous. The CDR3 runs 14 residues. Trimming shortened V by 2 bases and J by 3 bases, and 7 bases separated the two germline ends. Germline assignment: CDR1 WNHNN and CDR2 SYGVQD (reference sequence). The CDR3 region has the DNA TGCGCCAGCAGTGAGCTTCCTCACACCGGGGAGCTGTTTTTT. This encodes CASSELPHTGELFF.

This rearrangement joins TRBV5-1 to TRBJ2-2, with D perhaps TRBD2 (5 bases). Germline V gene data show CDR1 as SGHRS and CDR2 as YFSETQ. The CDR3 totals 18 residues. Trimming left V 1 base short and J 5 bases short, with 21 bases between. The chain's CDR3 is CASSLWGARAGGTGELFF. The CDR3 DNA sequence: TGCGCCAGCAGCTTGTGGGGAGCTCGGGCCGGAGGTACCGGGGAGCTGTTTTTT.